These 7 T cell receptor beta chains originate from one sample sequenced in a study of blood T cells in healthy people across ages. A second PCR of 7 to 11 cycles used a sample-barcoded 5' primer and a J-beta primer mix. TCRdb itself ran the 5' RACE reads through MiXCR, one entry per CDR3 protein. This table has about a million distinct CDR3 sequences, roughly 50% appearing once. The source material was blood. The receptors stem from a woman aged 55-75 years in good health.

The V gene is TRBV7-9, the J gene TRBJ2-5; tentatively, D is TRBD1 or TRBD2 (6 bases each). V lost 3 bases and J 5 bases, leaving 10 bases between the germline ends. CDR3 length equals 13 residues. Germline V gene data show CDR1 as SEHNR and CDR2 as FQNEAQ (reference sequence). CDR3 sequence (DNA): TGTGCCAGCAGCTTTCAGGGGAGGGAGACCCAGTACTTC. Its protein is CASSFQGRETQYF.

This chain connects TRBV4-1 to TRBJ2-5; no definite D call. The CDR3 loop spans 13 amino acids. V dropped 2 bases and J dropped 4 bases, with 8 bases sitting between them. The V gene's germline CDR1 is MGHRA and CDR2 YSYEKL. The CDR3 is CASSQFALETQYF. The CDR3 region has the DNA TGCGCCAGCAGCCAATTTGCGTTAGAGACCCAGTACTTC.

J is TRBJ2-3 and V is TRBV20-1, with D hard to call. In germline, CDR1 is DFQATT, CDR2 SNEGSKA (reference sequence). Trimming cost V 0 bases and J 8 bases, with 6 bases left between them. The CDR3 has 11 residues. CDR3 nucleotides: TGCAGTGCTAGAGATCGTCCTACGCAGTATTTT. Its translation is CSARDRPTQYF.

This chain joins TRBV7-9 and TRBJ1-4; D is possibly TRBD1 (5 bases). Per germline, CDR1 SEHNR and CDR2 FQNEAQ (reference sequence). V shed 5 bases and J shed 7 bases, with 11 bases lying between them. This CDR3 has 13 residues. CDR3 nucleotides: TGTGCCAGCAGCCCCGGGGACGTTGAAAAACTGTTTTTT. Translated, it gives CASSPGDVEKLFF.

The rearrangement joins TRBV20-1 to TRBJ2-7; TRBD2 agrees at 8 bases. The trim removed 0 bases at V and 5 bases at J, leaving 15 bases unmatched. The CDR3 covers 17 residues. Germline lookup yields CDR1 DFQATT and CDR2 SNEGSKA (reference sequence). The CDR3 DNA follows: TGCAGTGCTAGAGATGGGGATCAGAGCGGGAGAGAGAACGAGCAGTACTTC. Encoded protein: CSARDGDQSGRENEQYF.

The chain is built from TRBV20-1 and TRBJ2-5; TRBD2 is a possible D gene (5 bases). This CDR3 region has 12 residues. CDR1 and CDR2 from the germline V gene are DFQATT and SNEGSKA (reference sequence). Trimming left V 6 bases short and J 6 bases short, with 14 bases between. This CDR3 reads CSALAFRQTQYF. DNA of the CDR3: TGCAGTGCGCTAGCCTTCAGACAGACCCAGTACTTC.

The sample holds one count of this clonotype. The V call is TRBV5-1, the J call TRBJ2-1; 12 nucleotides line up with TRBD2. The germline V gene encodes CDR1 SGHRS and CDR2 YFSETQ. This CDR3 comprises 18 residues. The V and J ends lost 4 bases and 7 bases, in that order; junction bases with no gene match: 15. CDR3 bases: TGCGCCAGCAGCCCAAAAAGCCCACGGACTAGCGGGAAGAATGAGCAGTTCTTC. Translated, it gives CASSPKSPRTSGKNEQFF. The full variable domain, completed using reference TRBV5-1 and TRBJ2-1, is KAGVTQTPRYLIKTRGQQVTLSCSPISGHRSVSWYQQTPGQGLQFLFEYFSETQRNKGNFPGRFSGRQFSNSRSEMNVSTLELGDSALYLCASSPKSPRTSGKNEQFFGPGTRLTVL.